The 30 T cell receptor beta chains below were found in one sample sequenced in a study of T cell clonality in common variable immunodeficiency. Using immunoSEQ multiplex PCR, the repertoire was profiled, and TCRdb retains in-frame clones only, with some absent. The profile covers around 42,000 clones, none occurring a single time. Sample: peripheral blood mononuclear cells. These receptors were taken from a person aged 18 to 75 in good health.

This clone appeared many times. The CDR3 DNA, read in part, is TGTGCCATCAGTGAGTCAGTGACAGGGGTCGGC. It encodes CAISESVTGVG. The entire CDR3 protein is CAISESVTGVGYTF. The chain joins TRBV10-3 to TRBJ1-2; the match to TRBD1 covers 8 bases. The missing CDR3 end, 3 residues past where the read stops, is filled in from the germline J gene. The CDR3 is 14 amino acids. CDR1 and CDR2 (germline): ENHRY, SYGVKD.

Many counts were recorded for this clone. The read comes to an end 3 residues before the CDR3 does, leaving the germline J gene to fill in the end. V and J are TRBV29-1 and TRBJ2-1; the match to TRBD1 covers 11 bases. V shed 5 bases and J 7 bases; nucleotides not matched to a gene: 7. Germline V lookup: CDR1 SQVTM, CDR2 ANQGSEA. The CDR3 extends over 14 amino acids. The CDR3: CSVPGQGARNEQFF. The CDR3 DNA, read in part, is TGCAGCGTTCCCGGACAGGGGGCGCGGAATGAG.

This clone occurred a few times. The read is 3 residues too short to cover the CDR3 end, so that end is filled in from the germline J gene. The chain links TRBV11-1 to TRBJ2-7; TRBD1 is a possible D gene (5 bases). This CDR3 is built from 14 residues. Germline CDR1 reads SGHAT; CDR2 reads FQDESV (reference sequence). The germline V and J ends were trimmed by 0 bases and 6 bases, with 12 bases remaining between them. Incomplete CDR3 DNA: TGTGCCAGCAGCTTAGCGGGCAGGGCTGGCGAG. Translating gives CASSLAGRAGE. The whole CDR3 protein reads CASSLAGRAGEQYF.

Many counts were recorded for this clone. CDR3 DNA (partial): TGTGCCAGCAGCTTAATGCGGGGGGCCGGTGAAAAA. It is translated as CASSLMRGAGEK. The complete CDR3 protein is CASSLMRGAGEKLFF. The J gene is TRBJ1-4, the V gene TRBV7-2; D is possibly TRBD1 (6 bases). The DNA ends 3 residues before the CDR3 does, and the rest of the CDR3 is filled in from the germline J gene. V gave up 2 bases and J gave up 7 bases, with 14 bases separating them. CDR3 length: 15 residues. Germline V gene sequence: CDR1 SGHTA, CDR2 FQGNSA.

In this sample, this clone turned up many times. The read gets to within 3 residues of the CDR3 end, and the germline J gene fills in the rest. V and J are TRBV5-5 and TRBJ2-7, with 8 positions matching TRBD1. The CDR3 has 14 residues. The germline gives CDR1 SGHKS, CDR2 YYEKEE (reference sequence). The J segment lost 6 bases and the V segment lost 4 bases, leaving 9 bases of the junction unmatched. The CDR3 spells CASSNRQGHSEQYF. The covered CDR3 bases are TGTGCCAGCAGCAACCGACAGGGGCACAGCGAG.

Only a few counts were recorded for this clone. The CDR3 end lies 3 residues beyond the end of the read and is filled in from the germline J gene. This chain links TRBV2 with TRBJ2-3, with 7 bases lining up with TRBD1. In germline, CDR1 is SNHLY, CDR2 FYNNEI. The CDR3 has 15 residues. The sequenced part of the CDR3 DNA is TGTGCCAGCAGACTCGACAGGGTGACCGGCGAGACG. The encoded protein is CASRLDRVTGET. The whole CDR3 is CASRLDRVTGETQYF.

The table lists this clone with many counts. The read falls 3 residues short of the CDR3 end, and the missing part is taken from the germline J gene. The V gene is TRBV4-2, the J gene TRBJ2-3; TRBD2 aligns across 7 bases. This CDR3 comprises 17 residues. CDR1 LGHNA and CDR2 YNFKEQ come from the germline V gene. Trimming at V came to 0 bases and at J to 2 bases, leaving 8 bases not matched to a gene. The chain's CDR3 is CASSQDNQRGFTDTQYF. Partial CDR3 DNA: TGTGCCAGCAGCCAAGATAACCAGCGGGGCTTCACAGATACG.

This clone turned up a few times. The read terminates 3 residues before the CDR3 end, so the remaining end is supplied by the germline J gene. The chain employs TRBV6-2 or TRBV6-3 and TRBJ1-2; the D is unclear. From germline, CDR1 is MNHEY and CDR2 SVGEGT. This CDR3 contains 14 residues. The CDR3 loop is CASSGLAGADTYTF. CDR3 DNA (partial): TGTGCCAGCAGTGGACTAGCGGGAGCAGATACC.

This clone was seen ten or more times. The CDR3 end lies 3 residues beyond the end of the read and is filled in from the germline J gene. The chain uses TRBV7-9 and TRBJ2-1; the match to TRBD2 covers 11 bases. The V gene's germline CDR1 is SEHNR and CDR2 FQNEAQ (reference sequence). The CDR3 length is 15 residues. V shed 5 bases, J shed 0 bases, and the junction held 0 bases outside the gene matches. The sequenced part of the CDR3 DNA is TGTGCCAGCAGCACTAGCGGGAGCTCCTACAATGAG. This translates into CASSTSGSSYNE. The full CDR3 protein reads CASSTSGSSYNEQFF. Together with reference TRBV7-9 and TRBJ2-1, the CDR3 gives the full variable domain: DTGVSQNPRHKITKRGQNVTFRCDPISEHNRLYWYRQTLGQGPEFLTYFQNEAQLEKSRLLSDRFSAERPKGSFSTLEIQRTEQGDSAMYLCASSTSGSSYNEQFFGPGTRLTVL.

This clone was detected many times. CDR3 sequence reads: CATEGALGNEQFF. The covered CDR3 bases are TGTGCCACTGAGGGGGCCCTGGGGAATGAG. The V call is TRBV5-4, the J call TRBJ2-1, with 7 positions matching TRBD1. Read sequence stops 3 residues before the CDR3 end, and the germline J gene provides the missing end. V lost 9 bases and J lost 7; bases outside the gene matches: 10. Germline-derived CDR1 and CDR2 are SGHNT and YYREEE (reference sequence). This CDR3 has 13 amino acids. The full variable domain, with the rest looked up from reference TRBV5-4 and TRBJ2-1, is ETGVTQSPTHLIKTRGQQVTLRCSSQSGHNTVSWYQQALGQGPQFIFQYYREEENGRGNFPPRFSGLQFPNYSSELNVNALELDDSALYLCATEGALGNEQFFGPGTRLTVL.

This clone has ten or more counts. The CDR3 end is not reached by the read, which stops 3 residues before it; the germline J gene fills it in. The chain combines TRBV5-6 with TRBJ1-6; tentatively, D is TRBD1 (5 bases). In germline, CDR1 is SGHDT, CDR2 YYEEEE. Trimming cost V 4 bases and J 12 bases, with 11 bases left between them. This CDR3 has 12 amino acids. The CDR3 here is CASSPSGEPLHF. The part of the CDR3 DNA that was read is TGTGCCAGCAGCCCATCGGGGGAACCC. Looking up the rest from reference TRBV5-6 and TRBJ1-6 gives the full variable domain: DAGVTQSPTHLIKTRGQQVTLRCSPKSGHDTVSWYQQALGQGPQFIFQYYEEEERQRGNFPDRFSGHQFPNYSSELNVNALLLGDSALYLCASSPSGEPLHFGNGTRLTVT.

Many counts were recorded for this clone. The read is 3 residues too short to cover the CDR3 end, so that end is filled in from the germline J gene. This chain joins TRBV29-1 and TRBJ2-2, with 8 bases identical to TRBD1. The V and J ends lost 5 bases and 3 bases, in that order; junction bases with no gene match: 5. Looked up from germline, CDR1 is SQVTM and CDR2 is ANQGSEA. The CDR3 has 14 amino acids. The covered CDR3 bases are TGCAGCGTTTCCCGGGACAGGTACACCGGGGAG. This encodes CSVSRDRYTGE. The CDR3 reads in full as CSVSRDRYTGELFF.

This clone was seen ten or more times. The read finishes 3 residues shy of the CDR3 end, and the germline J gene is used to complete it. The rearrangement uses TRBV2 and TRBJ2-7, with D possibly matching TRBD2 (5 bases). Looked up from germline, CDR1 is SNHLY and CDR2 is FYNNEI. Trimming left V 7 bases short and J 0 bases short, with 19 bases between. The CDR3 contains 16 residues. Partial CDR3 DNA: TGTGCCAGCACTACATTGCGGGCAACGGGCTCCTACGAG. Translating it yields CASTTLRATGSYE. The entire CDR3 reads CASTTLRATGSYEQYF.

This clone was seen repeatedly, ten times or more. Read coverage stops 3 residues before the CDR3 terminus; the germline J gene supplies the remainder. V and J are TRBV5-8 and TRBJ2-1; D gene unclear. CDR1 and CDR2 (germline): SGHTS, YDEGEE. The CDR3 spans 13 residues. Trimming shortened V by 0 bases and J by 6 bases, and 7 bases separated the two germline ends. The CDR3 DNA, read in part, is TGTGCCAGCAGCTTGGTATTCCTCAATGAG. Its protein is CASSLVFLNE. The entire CDR3 protein is CASSLVFLNEQFF.

This clone occurred many times. The CDR3 is cut off 3 residues early in the read; its end comes from the germline J gene. The chain couples TRBV30 to TRBJ1-2, with 11 nucleotides matching TRBD1. Trimming at V came to 5 bases and at J to 3 bases, leaving 8 bases not matched to a gene. CDR3 length: 15 residues. Germline lookup yields CDR1 GTSNPN and CDR2 SVGIG (reference sequence). CDR3 DNA, as far as it was read: TGTGCCTGGGACGGACAGGGGGCTGTGGACTATGGC. It yields the protein CAWDGQGAVDYG. The whole CDR3 reads CAWDGQGAVDYGYTF.

This clone occurred many times. CDR3 in amino acids: CASSGQQGGTEAFF. The CDR3 bases that were read are TGTGCCAGCAGCGGACAACAGGGGGGCACTGAA. This chain joins TRBV7-9 and TRBJ1-1; 8 bases agree with TRBD1. The read ends 3 residues before the CDR3 terminus; that terminus is restored from the germline J gene. The CDR3 spans 14 residues. J lost 4 bases, V lost 5 bases, and 6 bases had no gene match. CDR1 SEHNR and CDR2 FQNEAQ come from the germline V gene (reference sequence).

This clone was recorded many times. The observed sequence ends 3 residues before the CDR3 terminus, with the missing tail filled in from the germline J gene. The rearrangement links TRBV12-5 to TRBJ2-5; maybe TRBD1 (6 bases). Trimming took off 1 base at V and 5 bases at J, with 14 bases between the two ends. Germline assignment: CDR1 LGHNT and CDR2 FRNRAP. The CDR3 is made up of 15 amino acids. The CDR3 DNA, read in part, is TGTGCTAGTGGTTTGGGTAACAGGGATGGGGAGACC. Its protein product is CASGLGNRDGET. The complete CDR3 reads CASGLGNRDGETQYF.

This clone was counted ten times or more. The read ends 3 residues before the CDR3 terminus; that terminus is restored from the germline J gene. This rearrangement joins TRBV7-6 to TRBJ2-7; D remains unclear. The germline V and J ends were trimmed by 4 bases and 2 bases, with 15 bases remaining between them. CDR3 length equals 15 residues. Germline assignment: CDR1 SGHVS and CDR2 FNYEAQ. The CDR3: CASSSRFGGAYEQYF. CDR3 DNA (partial): TGTGCCAGCAGCTCCCGGTTCGGCGGCGCCTACGAG.

This clone was picked up many times. Read sequence stops 3 residues before the CDR3 end, and the germline J gene provides the missing end. The rearrangement uses TRBV18 and TRBJ1-2, with 7 bases identical to TRBD1. The CDR3 spans 14 residues. Germline V CDR1 and CDR2: KGHSH, LQKENI. J was trimmed by 4 bases and V by 2 bases; bases with no gene match: 4. CDR3 DNA, as far as it was read: TGTGCCAGCTCACCAACAGGGGAGTCCTATGGC. It encodes CASSPTGESYG. The entire CDR3 protein is CASSPTGESYGYTF.

This clone came up many times. The CDR3 end is not reached by the read, which stops 3 residues before it; the germline J gene fills it in. This chain connects TRBV5-1 to TRBJ1-1, with unresolved D. The CDR3 is 13 residues long. Trimming removed 0 bases from V and 1 base from J, with 4 bases in between. CDR1 and CDR2 (germline): SGHRS, YFSETQ. The CDR3 DNA, read in part, is TGCGCCAGCAGCTTGGGAGGGAACACTGAA. Its translation is CASSLGGNTE. The whole CDR3 reads CASSLGGNTEAFF.

This clone was recorded many times. The read ends 3 residues before the CDR3 terminus; that terminus is restored from the germline J gene. This sequence joins TRBV5-1 and TRBJ2-5, with 9 bases aligning to TRBD1. Trimming took 0 bases from V and 4 from J; bases not matched to a gene: 7. CDR3 length equals 16 residues. The germline V gene encodes CDR1 SGHRS and CDR2 YFSETQ. The sequenced part of the CDR3 DNA is TGCGCCAGCAGCTTGGGTACAGGGGGCGAGACAGAGACC. Translated: CASSLGTGGETET. The CDR3 in its entirety is CASSLGTGGETETQYF.

This clone occurred many times. From the germline J gene comes the end of the CDR3, since the read stops 3 residues before it. The V call is TRBV20-1, the J call TRBJ2-5; D call uncertain. This CDR3 spans 15 amino acids. V was cut by 0 bases and J by 1 base, with 12 bases left in between. Germline CDR1 reads DFQATT; CDR2 reads SNEGSKA (reference sequence). The DNA read from the CDR3 is TGCAGTGCTAGAGACCAGATGCTAGGCCAAGAGACC. Protein sequence: CSARDQMLGQET. In full, the CDR3 reads CSARDQMLGQETQYF.

Of note for this clone: The read terminates 3 residues before the CDR3 end, so the remaining end is supplied by the germline J gene. J is TRBJ2-3 and V is TRBV30, with a possible D match to TRBD2 (7 bases). CDR1 is GTSNPN, CDR2 SVGIG, per germline (reference sequence). The CDR3 runs 12 residues. V lost 1 base and J 7 bases, leaving 9 bases between the germline ends. The part of the CDR3 DNA that was read is TGTGCCTGGAGTGGGGGGGGGCATACG. Protein sequence: CAWSGGGHT. The full CDR3 is CAWSGGGHTQYF.

This clone has just a few counts. The read is 3 residues too short to cover the CDR3 end, so that end is filled in from the germline J gene. J is TRBJ1-5 and V is TRBV7-9; no clear D. CDR1 and CDR2 (germline): SEHNR, FQNEAQ (reference sequence). The CDR3 is made up of 15 amino acids. The chain's CDR3 is CASSPPTRELNPQHF. CDR3 DNA, as far as it was read: TGTGCCAGCAGCCCGCCGACTAGAGAGCTTAATCCC.

There are many counts of this clone. The read ends 3 residues before the CDR3 terminus; that terminus is restored from the germline J gene. J is TRBJ2-3 and V is TRBV5-1; D might be TRBD1 (5 bases). Trimming took 2 bases from V and 1 from J, leaving 8 bases between them. CDR3 length: 14 residues. The germline gives CDR1 SGHRS, CDR2 YFSETQ. The CDR3 reads CASSLGHRTDTQYF. Partial CDR3 DNA: TGCGCCAGCAGCTTAGGACATCGCACAGATACG. Full variable domain (remainder filled in from reference TRBV5-1 and TRBJ2-3): KAGVTQTPRYLIKTRGQQVTLSCSPISGHRSVSWYQQTPGQGLQFLFEYFSETQRNKGNFPGRFSGRQFSNSRSEMNVSTLELGDSALYLCASSLGHRTDTQYFGPGTRLTVL.

This clone was counted many times. The sequence runs out 3 residues before the end of the CDR3; the remainder is reconstructed from the germline J gene. The chain recombines TRBV7-6 with TRBJ1-1; D is unclear. This CDR3 comprises 13 residues. The germline CDR1 and CDR2 sequences are SGHVS and FNYEAQ. Trimming removed 6 bases at V and 1 base at J, with 9 bases between. Incomplete CDR3 DNA: TGTGCCAGCAGTGGCGAGGGGAACACTGAA. Encoded protein: CASSGEGNTE. The whole CDR3 sequence reads CASSGEGNTEAFF.

Ten or more counts support this clone. The read is 3 residues too short to cover the CDR3 end, so that end is filled in from the germline J gene. This chain joins TRBV7-8 and TRBJ2-5; D gene ambiguous. V lost 7 bases to trimming and J lost 5 bases, with 11 bases between them. Germline V gene lookup returns CDR1 SGHVS and CDR2 FQNEAQ. This CDR3 has 12 residues. The CDR3 reads CASNSNWETQYF. Partial CDR3 DNA: TGTGCCAGCAACAGTAATTGGGAGACC.

This clone was seen ten or more times. The read ends 3 residues before the CDR3 terminus; that terminus is restored from the germline J gene. The rearrangement joins TRBV7-9 to TRBJ2-3; 8 bases align to TRBD2. The V and J ends lost 8 bases and 6 bases, in that order; junction bases with no gene match: 4. This CDR3 spans 12 amino acids. Per germline, CDR1 SEHNR and CDR2 FQNEAQ (reference sequence). The CDR3 loop reads CASVGLGDTQYF. The covered CDR3 bases are TGTGCCAGCGTGGGACTAGGGGATACG.

This clone was seen at least ten times. The missing CDR3 end, 3 residues past where the read stops, is filled in from the germline J gene. The rearrangement uses TRBV29-1 and TRBJ2-1; 7 nucleotides match TRBD2. CDR1 and CDR2 from the germline V gene are SQVTM and ANQGSEA. The V and J ends lost 6 bases and 4 bases, in that order; junction bases with no gene match: 9. CDR3 length: 14 amino acids. The CDR3 spells CSVGTSDSYNEQFF. Partial CDR3 DNA: TGCAGCGTCGGAACTAGCGATAGTTACAATGAG.

In this sample, this clone turned up many times. Incomplete CDR3 DNA: TGTGCCAGCATGAGACAGGGAGGAATCATGAACACTGAA. Protein sequence: CASMRQGGIMNTE. The whole CDR3 protein reads CASMRQGGIMNTEAFF. The rearrangement links TRBV2 to TRBJ1-1, with 7 positions matching TRBD1. The observed sequence ends 3 residues before the CDR3 terminus, with the missing tail filled in from the germline J gene. Germline CDR1 and CDR2: SNHLY and FYNNEI. V lost 7 bases, J lost 0 bases, and 11 bases stayed unmatched. This CDR3 is 16 amino acids long.